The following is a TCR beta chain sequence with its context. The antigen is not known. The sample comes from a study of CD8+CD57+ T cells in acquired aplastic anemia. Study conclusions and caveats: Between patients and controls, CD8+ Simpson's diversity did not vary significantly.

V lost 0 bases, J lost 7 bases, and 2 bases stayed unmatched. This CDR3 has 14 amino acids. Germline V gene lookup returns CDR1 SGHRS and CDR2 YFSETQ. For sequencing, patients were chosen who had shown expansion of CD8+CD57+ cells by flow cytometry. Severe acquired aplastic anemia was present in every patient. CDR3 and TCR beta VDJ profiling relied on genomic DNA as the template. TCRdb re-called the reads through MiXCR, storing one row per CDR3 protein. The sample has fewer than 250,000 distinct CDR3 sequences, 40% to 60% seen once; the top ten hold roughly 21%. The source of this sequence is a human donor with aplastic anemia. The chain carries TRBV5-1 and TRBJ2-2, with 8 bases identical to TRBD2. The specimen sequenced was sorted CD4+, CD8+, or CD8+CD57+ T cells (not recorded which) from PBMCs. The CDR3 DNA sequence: TGCGCCAGCAGCTTGGCGGGGACTAGCGGGGAGCTGTTTTTT. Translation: CASSLAGTSGELFF.